These 32 T cell receptor beta chains were sequenced from one sample in a study of T cell repertoires in cytomegalovirus infection (dated by TCRdb to the late 2010s). Sequencing instrument: Illumina HiSeq 1500. TCRdb trimmed the raw reads at Q25, called clones with MiXCR and kept productive beta chains. Each CDR3 protein appears once, grouped with its most common genes and DNA. The sample profile shows about 150,000 distinct CDR3 sequences; less than 25% of them were found once. 10% to 11% of the sample comes from the top ten. Sequenced input: PBMCs. Receptors were obtained from a human donor in good health (CMV status not recorded). Some clones in this sample may be carry-over from other donors' samples.

The chain uses TRBV7-9 and TRBJ2-3; TRBD2 matches 7 bases. The germline V gene has CDR1 SEHNR and CDR2 FQNEAQ (reference sequence). The CDR3 consists of 14 residues. V was pared by 3 bases and J by 4 bases, with 4 bases of the junction left unmatched. CDR3 region: CASSLGTIADTQYF. In DNA form, the CDR3 reads TGTGCCAGCAGCTTGGGGACTATCGCAGATACGCAGTATTTT.

This clonotype has a handful of counts. This chain uses TRBV7-8 with TRBJ1-3, with D perhaps matching TRBD1 (5 bases). V lost 3 bases, J lost 5 bases, and 11 bases lay in between. The CDR3 consists of 14 residues. Germline V lookup: CDR1 SGHVS, CDR2 FQNEAQ. This CDR3 reads CASSFSQGRNTIYF. In nucleotides, the CDR3 is TGTGCCAGCAGCTTTTCGCAGGGTCGAAACACCATATATTTT. The complete variable domain, with remaining parts taken from reference TRBV7-8 and TRBJ1-3, reads GAGVSQSPRYKVAKRGQDVALRCDPISGHVSLFWYQQALGQGPEFLTYFQNEAQLDKSGLPSDRFFAERPEGSVSTLKIQRTQQEDSAVYLCASSFSQGRNTIYFGEGSWLTVV.

This clonotype was counted only a few times. This chain links TRBV28 with TRBJ2-7, with 8 bases matching TRBD2. Germline V CDR1 and CDR2: MDHEN, SYDVKM. CDR3 length equals 14 residues. The junction had 5 bases not matched to a gene; V was cut back by 3 bases and J by 4 bases. The CDR3 region has the DNA TGTGCCAGCAGTTTTGCGGGGGGCCAGTACGAGCAGTACTTC. Residues: CASSFAGGQYEQYF.

This clonotype has a handful of counts. CDR3 nucleotide sequence: TGTGCCAGCAGTTCCCCCGGCGGGATCGGTGAAAAACTGTTTTTT. Amino acid sequence: CASSSPGGIGEKLFF. This chain connects TRBV28 to TRBJ1-4; D is unresolved. CDR1 and CDR2 from the germline V gene are MDHEN and SYDVKM. The CDR3 is made up of 15 amino acids. With 4 bases removed from V and 7 bases from J, the gap between germline ends came to 16 bases.

V gene TRBV28 combines with J gene TRBJ2-7; D is perhaps TRBD1 or TRBD2 (5 bases each). CDR3 length: 21 amino acids. CDR1 is MDHEN and CDR2 is SYDVKM in the germline V gene. Between the trimmed V and J ends, which lost 3 bases and 9 bases, there was a span of 39 bases. The CDR3 protein is CASSFRLGPDLGTPQRGAQYF. The CDR3 coding sequence is TGTGCCAGCAGTTTTAGGTTGGGCCCCGATCTCGGGACGCCCCAAAGAGGTGCGCAGTACTTC.

This clonotype was observed at least ten times. The genes are TRBV18 and TRBJ2-1; the D gene is possibly TRBD2 (5 bases). Germline V gene sequence: CDR1 KGHSH, CDR2 LQKENI. This CDR3 contains 16 residues. Trimming cost V 3 bases and J 3 bases, with 15 bases left between them. The CDR3: CASSPPPQRNYNEQFF. CDR3 nucleotide sequence: TGTGCCAGCTCACCCCCCCCGCAGCGGAACTACAATGAGCAGTTCTTC.

This clonotype came up many times. The chain has TRBV28 and TRBJ2-1; perhaps TRBD1 as D (5 bases). The V end lost 4 bases, the J end lost 4 bases, and 11 bases lay between the germline ends. From germline, CDR1 is MDHEN and CDR2 SYDVKM. The CDR3 length is 14 residues. Here the CDR3 reads CASSSDSSYNEQFF. The CDR3 nucleotides read TGTGCCAGCAGTTCCGACAGCTCGTACAATGAGCAGTTCTTC.

CDR3 loop: CASSLVTRTGITYEQYF. In DNA form, the CDR3 reads TGTGCCAGCAGCTTAGTGACCCGGACAGGCATAACCTACGAGCAGTACTTC. This chain connects TRBV7-6 to TRBJ2-7; 7 bases agree with TRBD1. With 1 base clipped from V and 2 bases from J, the junction kept 11 bases outside the gene matches. The CDR3 runs to 17 residues. Germline assignment: CDR1 SGHVS and CDR2 FNYEAQ. Based on the CDR3 plus reference TRBV7-6 and TRBJ2-7, the full variable domain is GAGVSQSPRYKVTKRGQDVALRCDPISGHVSLYWYRQALGQGPEFLTYFNYEAQQDKSGLPNDRFSAERPEGSISTLTIQRTEQRDSAMYRCASSLVTRTGITYEQYFGPGTRLTVT.

This clonotype was detected only a few times. The rearrangement links TRBV7-2 to TRBJ2-3; no firm D call. CDR1 and CDR2 (germline): SGHTA, FQGNSA. The CDR3 length is 17 residues. Trimming cost V 4 bases and J 0 bases, with 17 bases left between them. CDR3 sequence (DNA): TGTGCCAGCAGCTACGAATCGGTGACGGCTAGCACAGATACGCAGTATTTT. This encodes CASSYESVTASTDTQYF.

There are a few counts of this clonotype. The CDR3 here is CASSSLISGNANTGELFF. The CDR3 DNA reads as TGTGCCAGCAGCAGTTTAATTAGCGGGAACGCGAACACCGGGGAGCTGTTTTTT. The chain joins TRBV4-2 to TRBJ2-2, with 8 bases that match TRBD2. The CDR3 sequence is 18 residues long. Losses at the gene ends were 5 bases for V and 0 bases for J; bases not matched to a gene: 11. Germline CDR1 LGHNA, CDR2 YNFKEQ.

J is TRBJ2-7 and V is TRBV20-1; TRBD1 matches 7 bases. The CDR3 loop spans 14 amino acids. Germline CDR1 and CDR2: DFQATT and SNEGSKA (reference sequence). V trimming: 6 bases; J trimming: 2 bases; junction bases outside the gene matches: 10. Here the CDR3 reads CSAPRGQVTYEQYF. The CDR3 nucleotides read TGCAGTGCGCCAAGGGGGCAGGTAACCTACGAGCAGTACTTC.

The rearrangement uses TRBV11-2 and TRBJ2-2; weak D call: TRBD2 (6 bases). The CDR3 length is 15 residues. V was trimmed by 2 bases and J by 6 bases, leaving 13 bases between them. The germline V gene encodes CDR1 SGHAT and CDR2 FQNNGV. The CDR3, as DNA: TGTGCCAGCAGCTTACAGCGGGCCCGGTCCGGGGAGCTGTTTTTT. It is translated as CASSLQRARSGELFF.

This clonotype was detected a few times. V gene TRBV9 combines with J gene TRBJ2-5; D possibly corresponds to TRBD2 (6 bases). The CDR3 loop spans 15 amino acids. Germline V gene data show CDR1 as SGDLS and CDR2 as YYNGEE. The germline V and J ends were trimmed by 3 bases and 0 bases, with 12 bases remaining between them. CDR3 bases: TGTGCCAGCAGCGGATCAGCGGGTTACCAAGAGACCCAGTACTTC. This sequence encodes CASSGSAGYQETQYF. The whole variable domain, filled in from reference TRBV9 and TRBJ2-5, reads DSGVTQTPKHLITATGQRVTLRCSPRSGDLSVYWYQQSLDQGLQFLIQYYNGEERAKGNILERFSAQQFPDLHSELNLSSLELGDSALYFCASSGSAGYQETQYFGPGTRLLVL.

On this clonotype itself: With a much larger clone just one base away, this may be a read error. This CDR3 is CASSSRLAGREPQYF. CDR3 in DNA: TGTGCCAGCAGTTCTCGACTAGCGGGGCGGGAGCCCCAGTACTTC. The chain couples TRBV27 to TRBJ2-5; 11 positions agree with TRBD2. The junction had 10 bases not matched to a gene; V was cut back by 4 bases and J by 9 bases. The length of the CDR3 is 15 residues. CDR1 MNHEY and CDR2 SMNVEV come from the germline V gene (reference sequence).

This chain joins TRBV19 and TRBJ1-4; D is possibly TRBD1 (6 bases). CDR1 is LNHDA, CDR2 SQIVND, per germline (reference sequence). The CDR3 contains 14 residues. V was cut by 9 bases and J by 6 bases, with 17 bases left in between. This CDR3 is CASRRDNRDEKLFF. CDR3 nucleotide sequence: TGTGCCAGCAGACGGGACAATCGAGATGAAAAACTGTTTTTT.

This clonotype has more than one count but fewer than ten. This CDR3 reads CASSRNRGQETQYF. CDR3 in DNA: TGTGCCAGCAGCCGGAACAGGGGCCAAGAGACCCAGTACTTC. The chain recombines TRBV11-2 with TRBJ2-5; 7 bases line up with TRBD1. Germline CDR1 and CDR2: SGHAT and FQNNGV. The trim removed 5 bases at V and 1 base at J, leaving 4 bases unmatched. The CDR3 sequence is 14 residues long. The entire variable domain, with the rest obtained from reference TRBV11-2 and TRBJ2-5, is as follows: EAGVAQSPRYKIIEKRQSVAFWCNPISGHATLYWYQQILGQGPKLLIQFQNNGVVDDSQLPKDRFSAERLKGVDSTLKIQPAKLEDSAVYLCASSRNRGQETQYFGPGTRLLVL.

This rearrangement joins TRBV2 to TRBJ1-2, with D perhaps matching TRBD1 (6 bases). Germline values: CDR1 SNHLY, CDR2 FYNNEI. The CDR3 sequence is 16 residues long. Trimming pared 1 base from V and 3 bases from J, leaving 15 bases between. For the CDR3, the DNA is TGTGCCAGCAGTGAAGGGGCAGGGGTATATGACTATGGCTACACCTTC. Protein product: CASSEGAGVYDYGYTF.

This clonotype came up a few times. V gene TRBV6-2 or TRBV6-3 combines with J gene TRBJ2-1; the D call may be TRBD1 or TRBD2 (5 bases each). CDR3 length: 17 amino acids. The V end lost 6 bases, the J end lost 6 bases, and 24 bases lay between the germline ends. Per germline, CDR1 MNHEY and CDR2 SVGEGT. CDR3 sequence: CASRGVSPGLNRNEQFF. DNA for the CDR3: TGTGCCAGCAGGGGGGTTAGTCCCGGTCTAAACCGCAATGAGCAGTTCTTC.

The table lists this clonotype with a few counts. The rearrangement links TRBV12-5 to TRBJ2-2; D gene ambiguous. The V end was cut by 1 base, the J end by 5 bases, with 5 bases between. The germline CDR1 and CDR2 sequences are LGHNT and FRNRAP. CDR3 length: 13 amino acids. CDR3 region: CASGLGVTGELFF. The CDR3 nucleotides are TGTGCTAGTGGTTTGGGGGTGACCGGGGAGCTGTTTTTT.

This clonotype was found many times. V and J are TRBV7-2 and TRBJ2-3; a possible D gene is TRBD2 (7 bases). From germline, CDR1 is SGHTA and CDR2 FQGNSA. The CDR3 sequence is 15 residues long. The V and J ends lost 3 bases and 3 bases respectively, with 13 bases between them. The CDR3 DNA follows: TGTGCCAGCAGCTTTTGGAGCGGGACAACAGATACGCAGTATTTT. Protein: CASSFWSGTTDTQYF.

This chain joins TRBV7-2 and TRBJ2-7; D remains ambiguous. Germline loops: CDR1 SGHTA, CDR2 FQGNSA. Trimming removed 5 bases from V and 6 bases from J, with 17 bases in between. The CDR3 has 14 amino acids. CDR3 nucleotide sequence: TGTGCCAGCAGCATTACAGCTTTTGACGGCGAGCAGTACTTC. Amino acid sequence: CASSITAFDGEQYF.

In its sample, this clonotype was seen many times. The chain links TRBV7-4 to TRBJ2-7; perhaps TRBD2 as D (5 bases). V lost 1 base, J lost 5 bases, and 15 bases lay in between. This CDR3 spans 15 amino acids. Germline values: CDR1 SGHVT, CDR2 SQSDAQ. CDR3 sequence reads: CASSLVTGRKNEQYF. The CDR3 bases are TGTGCCAGCAGCTTAGTGACTGGGAGAAAGAACGAGCAGTACTTC.

This clonotype was found a few times. This sequence joins TRBV2 and TRBJ1-2; 8 bases agree with TRBD1. The CDR3 is 13 residues long. V shed 6 bases, J shed 8 bases, and the junction held 8 bases outside the gene matches. Germline values: CDR1 SNHLY, CDR2 FYNNEI. The CDR3 DNA reads TGTGCCAGCAGGACCTCGGGACAGGTCGGCTACACCTTC. Its protein product is CASRTSGQVGYTF.

This clonotype was seen a few times. CDR3: CASSLRDGQYEQYF. The CDR3, as DNA: TGTGCCAGCAGCCTCCGGGACGGGCAATACGAGCAGTACTTC. The chain joins TRBV5-6 to TRBJ2-7, with D perhaps assigned TRBD1 or TRBD2 (5 bases each). This CDR3 is built from 14 residues. Trimming removed 4 bases at V and 4 bases at J, with 15 bases between. CDR1 and CDR2 from the germline V gene are SGHDT and YYEEEE.

The CDR3 sequence is CATSDPPAGYNEQFF. Here the CDR3 DNA reads TGTGCCACCAGTGATCCCCCAGCGGGCTACAATGAGCAGTTCTTC. The chain combines TRBV24-1 with TRBJ2-1, with a tentative D call TRBD2 (6 bases). The CDR3 contains 15 residues. V lost 3 bases and J 3 bases, leaving 11 bases between the germline ends. Germline-derived CDR1 and CDR2 are KGHDR and SFDVKD.

This clonotype occurred once. The chain employs TRBV28 and TRBJ1-1; 7 bases agree with TRBD1. V dropped 6 bases and J dropped 6; count of bases not matched to a gene: 10. The CDR3 contains 14 residues. Germline values: CDR1 MDHEN, CDR2 SYDVKM. CDR3 amino acids: CASRSTGDWAEAFF. In DNA, the CDR3 is TGTGCCAGCAGATCCACAGGGGATTGGGCTGAAGCTTTCTTT.

This clonotype was seen at least ten times. This chain uses TRBV12-3 or TRBV12-4 with TRBJ1-6; D perhaps matches TRBD1 (6 bases). Trimming cost V 6 bases and J 4 bases, with 10 bases left between them. The CDR3 has 14 amino acids. In DNA, the CDR3 is TGTGCCAGCAGGGAACAGGGTTATAATTCACCCCTCCACTTT. Its translation is CASREQGYNSPLHF.

This clonotype has ten or more counts. This chain links TRBV7-2 with TRBJ2-1; TRBD2 matches at 9 bases. The V gene's germline CDR1 is SGHTA and CDR2 FQGNSA. V shed 0 bases, J shed 3 bases, and the junction held 6 bases outside the gene matches. This CDR3 is built from 17 residues. CDR3 bases: TGTGCCAGCAGCTTAGCGCTGGTGACTAGCGGCTACAATGAGCAGTTCTTC. Translating it yields CASSLALVTSGYNEQFF.

The V call is TRBV12-3 or TRBV12-4, the J call TRBJ2-5; D might be TRBD2 (5 bases). The length of the CDR3 is 15 residues. The V and J ends lost 7 bases and 2 bases respectively, with 17 bases between them. CDR3 in amino acids: CASTLGRLQQETQYF. The CDR3 DNA reads as TGTGCCAGCACTTTGGGCCGACTACAGCAAGAGACCCAGTACTTC.

The chain combines TRBV5-4 with TRBJ1-4; 7 bases are a match to TRBD1. CDR3 length equals 13 residues. Germline loops: CDR1 SGHNT, CDR2 YYREEE (reference sequence). V was pared by 3 bases and J by 13 bases, with 9 bases of the junction left unmatched. The CDR3 loop reads CASSSGQTSLLFF. DNA of the CDR3: TGTGCCAGCAGCTCGGGACAGACTAGTTTACTGTTTTTT.

The table lists this clonotype with a few counts. Being one base from a much bigger clone, this may be a read error. The rearrangement links TRBV7-2 to TRBJ2-1, with no clear D. CDR1 is SGHTA and CDR2 is FQGNSA in the germline V gene. The CDR3 length is 14 residues. Trimming pared 5 bases from V and 3 bases from J, leaving 11 bases between. CDR3 nucleotide sequence: TGTGCCAGCAGCCCGTGGACGGGCTACAATGAGCAGTTCTTC. Its protein is CASSPWTGYNEQFF.

At least ten counts were recorded for this clonotype. The rearrangement uses TRBV11-1 and TRBJ1-1; 8 bases are shared with TRBD1. The ends lost 5 bases at V and 4 bases at J; junction bases unmatched: 3. Germline assignment: CDR1 SGHAT and CDR2 FQDESV (reference sequence). This CDR3 has 13 amino acids. This chain's CDR3 is CASSPDRVTEAFF. The CDR3 DNA reads as TGTGCCAGCAGCCCGGACAGGGTCACTGAAGCTTTCTTT.